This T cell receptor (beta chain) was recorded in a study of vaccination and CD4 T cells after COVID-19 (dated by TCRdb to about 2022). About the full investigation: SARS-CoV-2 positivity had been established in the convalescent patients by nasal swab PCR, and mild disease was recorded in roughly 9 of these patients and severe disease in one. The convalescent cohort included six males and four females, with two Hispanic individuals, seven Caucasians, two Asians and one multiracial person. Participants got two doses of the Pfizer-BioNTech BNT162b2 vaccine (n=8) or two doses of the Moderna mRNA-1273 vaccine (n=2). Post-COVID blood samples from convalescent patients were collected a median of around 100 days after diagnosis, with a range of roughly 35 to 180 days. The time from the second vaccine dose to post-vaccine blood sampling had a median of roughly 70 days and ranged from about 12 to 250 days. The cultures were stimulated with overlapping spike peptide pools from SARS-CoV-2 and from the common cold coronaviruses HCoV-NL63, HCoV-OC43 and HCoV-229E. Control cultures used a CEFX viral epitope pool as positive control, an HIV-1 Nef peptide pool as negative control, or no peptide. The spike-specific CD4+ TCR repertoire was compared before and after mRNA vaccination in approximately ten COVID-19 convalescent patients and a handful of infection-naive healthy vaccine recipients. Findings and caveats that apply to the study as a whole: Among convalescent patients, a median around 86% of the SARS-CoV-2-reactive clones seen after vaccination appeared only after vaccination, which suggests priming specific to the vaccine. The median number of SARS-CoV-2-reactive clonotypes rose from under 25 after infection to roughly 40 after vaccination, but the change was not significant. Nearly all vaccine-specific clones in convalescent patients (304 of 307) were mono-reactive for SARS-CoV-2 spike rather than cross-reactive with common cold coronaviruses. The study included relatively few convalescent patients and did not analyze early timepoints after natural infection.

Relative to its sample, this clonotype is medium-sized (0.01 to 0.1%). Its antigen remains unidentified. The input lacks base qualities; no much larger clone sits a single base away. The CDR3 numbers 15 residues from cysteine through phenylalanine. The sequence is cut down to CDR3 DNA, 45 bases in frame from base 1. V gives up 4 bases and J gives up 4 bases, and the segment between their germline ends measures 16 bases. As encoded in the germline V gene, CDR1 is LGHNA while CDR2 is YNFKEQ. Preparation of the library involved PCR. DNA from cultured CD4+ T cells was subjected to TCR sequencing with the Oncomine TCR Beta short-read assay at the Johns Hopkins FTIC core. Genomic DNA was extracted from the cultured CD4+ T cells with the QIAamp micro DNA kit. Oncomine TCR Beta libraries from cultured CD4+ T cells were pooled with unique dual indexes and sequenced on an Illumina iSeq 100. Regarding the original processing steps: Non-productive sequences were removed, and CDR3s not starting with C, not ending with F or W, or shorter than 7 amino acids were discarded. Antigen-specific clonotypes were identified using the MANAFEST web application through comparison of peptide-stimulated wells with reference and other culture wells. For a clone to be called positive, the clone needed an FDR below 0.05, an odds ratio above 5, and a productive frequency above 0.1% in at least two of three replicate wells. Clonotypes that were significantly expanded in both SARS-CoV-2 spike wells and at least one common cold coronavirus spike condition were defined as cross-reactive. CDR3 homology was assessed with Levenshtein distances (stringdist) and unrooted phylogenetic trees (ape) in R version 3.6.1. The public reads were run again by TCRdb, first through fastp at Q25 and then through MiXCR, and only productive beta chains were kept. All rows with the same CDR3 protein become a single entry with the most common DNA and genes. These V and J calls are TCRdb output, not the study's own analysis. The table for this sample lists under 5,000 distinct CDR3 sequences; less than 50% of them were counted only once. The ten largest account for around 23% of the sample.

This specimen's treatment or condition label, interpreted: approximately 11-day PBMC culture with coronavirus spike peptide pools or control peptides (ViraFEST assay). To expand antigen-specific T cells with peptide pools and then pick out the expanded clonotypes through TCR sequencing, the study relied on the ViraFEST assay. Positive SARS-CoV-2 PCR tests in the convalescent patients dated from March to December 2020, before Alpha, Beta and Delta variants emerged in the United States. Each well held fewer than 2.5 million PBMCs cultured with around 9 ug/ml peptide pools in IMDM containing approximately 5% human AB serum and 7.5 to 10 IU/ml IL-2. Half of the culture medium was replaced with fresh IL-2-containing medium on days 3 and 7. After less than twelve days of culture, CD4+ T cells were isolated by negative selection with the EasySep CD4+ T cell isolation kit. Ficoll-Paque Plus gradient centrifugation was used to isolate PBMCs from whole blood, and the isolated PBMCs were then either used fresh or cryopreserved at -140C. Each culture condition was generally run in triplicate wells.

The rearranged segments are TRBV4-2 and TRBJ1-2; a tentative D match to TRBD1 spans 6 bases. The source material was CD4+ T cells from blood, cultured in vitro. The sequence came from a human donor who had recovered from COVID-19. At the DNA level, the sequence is TGTGCCAGCAGCCTAGCTTCAGGGGAATCCTATGGCTACACCTTC. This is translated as CASSLASGESYGYTF.